The following is a TCR beta chain sequence with its context. No antigen is known for it. No base-level quality is on record; no much larger clone is a single base apart. TCRbeta CDR3 regions were amplified from genomic DNA using the immunoSEQ Assay, a bias-controlled multiplex PCR. In the authors' own workflow: The number of nucleated cells in each sample was estimated by amplification of reference gene primers within the assay. To quantify the absolute abundance of each unique TCRbeta CDR3 rearrangement, sequence reads were collapsed and filtered. For each sample, productive Simpson clonality was calculated as the square root of Simpson's diversity index across productive rearrangements. TCRdb holds this immuneACCESS table with in-frame rearrangements only. Some clones are missing; in checked studies, unresolved V genes explain under half, and the rest has no known cause. V and J calls and clone size are as listed in that table; D and trimming were resolved from the DNA. This sample comprises approximately 440,000 clones, 88% of them detected only once. 10% to 15% of the sample is in the top ten clones.

The data derive from a study of blood T cell repertoires in COVID-19 (dated by TCRdb to the early 2020s). Some background on the complete study: Collaborator samples came from the United States, Italy and Spain and covered acute and convalescent phases of COVID-19. The repertoires were released in a freely available public database intended as a resource for research on the immune response to SARS-CoV-2. Samples were obtained from the ongoing ImmuneRACE study (first 160 participants) and from some 1,300 subjects provided by 6 global collaborators. HLA class I and class II types, where available, came from metadata supplied by the sample provider rather than from assay-based typing. The sample metadata nearly always contained a de-identified subject ID, COVID-19 status, age in years and sex. The dataset comprised deeply sampled blood TCRbeta repertoires from subjects exposed to, actively infected with, or recovered from COVID-19. The prospective study material was composed of cDNA or gDNA derived from T cells, B-cell-depleted T cells, or PBMCs.

One collaborating source in Seattle enrolled patients during active infection and followed them longitudinally through the course of disease. Each collaborating institution followed its own protocols to collect whole blood in K2EDTA tubes. For TCRbeta analysis, collaborators shipped samples as frozen whole blood, isolated PBMCs, or DNA extracted from either of those sample types. Trimming removed 2 bases from V and 9 bases from J; the gene matches leave 4 bases unexplained. From the cysteine up to the phenylalanine, the CDR3 has a length of 14 residues. Of the read, only the CDR3 DNA is kept; its 42 bases are in frame from base 1. The germline V gene sets CDR1 to MNHEY and CDR2 to SVGAGI. Overall results and qualifications from the work: Clinical and demographic metadata were provided uncurated, with the amount varying by source and participant.

The V gene is TRBV6-5 and the J gene is TRBJ1-6, and 7 bases in between align with TRBD1. Sequencing was carried out using peripheral blood. This clonotype was sampled from a woman aged 50 to 60 with COVID-19, enrolled during active disease. In nucleotides, the sequence is TGTGCCAGCAGTTACGAAGGGGGCGGTTCACCCCTCCACTTT. This codes for CASSYEGGGSPLHF.